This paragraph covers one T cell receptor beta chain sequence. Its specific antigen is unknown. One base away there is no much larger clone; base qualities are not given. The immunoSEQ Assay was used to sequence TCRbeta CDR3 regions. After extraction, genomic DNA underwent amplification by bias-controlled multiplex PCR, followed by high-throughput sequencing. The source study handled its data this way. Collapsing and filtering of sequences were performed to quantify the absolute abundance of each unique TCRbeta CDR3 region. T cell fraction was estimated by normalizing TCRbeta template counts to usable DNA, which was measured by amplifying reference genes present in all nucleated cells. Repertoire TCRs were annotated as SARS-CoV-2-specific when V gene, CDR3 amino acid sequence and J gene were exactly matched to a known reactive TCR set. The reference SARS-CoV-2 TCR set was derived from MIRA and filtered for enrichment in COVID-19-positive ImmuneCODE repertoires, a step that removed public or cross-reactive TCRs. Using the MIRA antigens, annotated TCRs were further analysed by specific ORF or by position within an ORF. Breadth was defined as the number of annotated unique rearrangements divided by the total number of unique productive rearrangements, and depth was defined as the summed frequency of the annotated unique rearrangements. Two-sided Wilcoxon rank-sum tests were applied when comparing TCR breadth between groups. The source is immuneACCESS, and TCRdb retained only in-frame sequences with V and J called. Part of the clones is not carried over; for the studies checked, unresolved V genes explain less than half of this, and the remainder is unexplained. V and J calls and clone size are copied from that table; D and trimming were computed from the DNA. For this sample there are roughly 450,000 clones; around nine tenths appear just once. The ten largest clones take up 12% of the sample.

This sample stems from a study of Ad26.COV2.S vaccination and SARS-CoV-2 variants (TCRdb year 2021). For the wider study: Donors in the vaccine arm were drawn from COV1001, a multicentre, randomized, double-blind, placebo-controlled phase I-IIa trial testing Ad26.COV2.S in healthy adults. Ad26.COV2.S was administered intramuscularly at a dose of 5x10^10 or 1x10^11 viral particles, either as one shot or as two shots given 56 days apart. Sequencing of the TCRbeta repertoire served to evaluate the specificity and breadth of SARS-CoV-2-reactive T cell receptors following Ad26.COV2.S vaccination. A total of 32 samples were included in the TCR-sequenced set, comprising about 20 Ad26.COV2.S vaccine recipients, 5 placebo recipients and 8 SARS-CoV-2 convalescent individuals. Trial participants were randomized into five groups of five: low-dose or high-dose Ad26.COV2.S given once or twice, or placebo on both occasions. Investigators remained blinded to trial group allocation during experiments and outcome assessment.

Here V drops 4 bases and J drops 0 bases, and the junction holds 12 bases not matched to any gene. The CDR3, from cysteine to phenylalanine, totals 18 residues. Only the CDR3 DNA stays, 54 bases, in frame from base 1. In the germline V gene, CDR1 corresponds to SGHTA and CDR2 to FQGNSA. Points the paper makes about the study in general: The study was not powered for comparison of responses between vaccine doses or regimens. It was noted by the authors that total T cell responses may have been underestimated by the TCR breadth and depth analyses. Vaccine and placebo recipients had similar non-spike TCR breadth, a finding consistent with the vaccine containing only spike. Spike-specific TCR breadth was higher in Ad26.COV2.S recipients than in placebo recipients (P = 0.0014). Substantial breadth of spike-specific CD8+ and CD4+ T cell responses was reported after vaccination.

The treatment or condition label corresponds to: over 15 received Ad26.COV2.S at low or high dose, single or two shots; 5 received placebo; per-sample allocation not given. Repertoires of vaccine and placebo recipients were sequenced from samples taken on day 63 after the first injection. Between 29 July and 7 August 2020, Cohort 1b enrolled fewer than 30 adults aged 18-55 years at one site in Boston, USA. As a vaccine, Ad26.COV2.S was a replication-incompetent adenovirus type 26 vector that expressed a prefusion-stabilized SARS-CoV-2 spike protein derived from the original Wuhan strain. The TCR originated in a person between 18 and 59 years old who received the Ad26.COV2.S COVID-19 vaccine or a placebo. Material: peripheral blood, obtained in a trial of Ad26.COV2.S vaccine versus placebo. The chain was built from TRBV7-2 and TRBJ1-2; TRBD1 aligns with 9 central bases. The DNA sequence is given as TGTGCCAGCAGCTCCGTGGGACAGGGCCTCATCGCTAACTATGGCTACACCTTC. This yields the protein CASSSVGQGLIANYGYTF.